One TCR beta chain is described in this entry. This entry is derived from a study of metastatic and nonmetastatic thyroid tumors. Study-level information: Both malignant and benign thyroid patients supplied peripheral blood and tumor or nodule tissue samples, across which the repertoires of these patients were then compared.

With V trimmed by 6 bases and J by 2 bases, 5 bases remained unmatched. The length of the CDR3 is 14 residues. Germline CDR1 and CDR2: SGHDN and FVKESK. MiXCR re-clonotyped the PCR reads for TCRdb. The sample includes around 44,000 clones, 25% to 35% seen only once; the top ten take about a tenth. Patients were all untreated before their thyroid surgery. The sample comprised blood. The V gene is TRBV14, the J gene TRBJ2-7; TRBD2 matches at 9 bases. The sequence derives from a male donor with papillary thyroid cancer or a benign thyroid nodule (not recorded which). Some clones in this sample may be carry-over from other donors' samples. For the CDR3, the DNA is TGTGCCAGCAGACCTAGCGGGATTGCCTACGAGCAGTACTTC. It encodes CASRPSGIAYEQYF. The full variable domain, rest sourced from reference TRBV14 and TRBJ2-7, is EAGVTQFPSHSVIEKGQTVTLRCDPISGHDNLYWYRRVMGKEIKFLLHFVKESKQDESGMPNNRFLAERTGGTYSTLKVQPAELEDSGVYFCASRPSGIAYEQYFGPGTRLTVT.